This TCR beta chain originates from a study of cytomegalovirus exposure and HLA in healthy donors. Study conclusions and caveats: While the bulk of TCR sequences proved rare, some public TCRs turned up in many donors.

The CDR3 extends over 13 amino acids. The germline V gene has CDR1 SGHNT and CDR2 YENEEA. V was trimmed by 0 bases and J by 9 bases, leaving 12 bases between them. The donors comprised healthy bone marrow donors. About this clone itself: Its antigen is unidentified.

Primers: 60 Vbeta forward and 13 Jbeta reverse. Data came from immunoSEQ multiplex PCR; TCRdb stores just in-frame clones and leaves some out. The table records some 140,000 clones, approximately 80% of them present only once. This chain links TRBV11-3 with TRBJ2-7, with D tentatively TRBD2 (6 bases). Material for sequencing was PBMCs. The sequence was obtained from a man aged 45-65 years in good health and CMV-seronegative. The CDR3 protein is CASSLDRDSGQYF. The CDR3 DNA sequence: TGTGCCAGCAGCTTAGACCGGGACTCTGGGCAGTACTTC.